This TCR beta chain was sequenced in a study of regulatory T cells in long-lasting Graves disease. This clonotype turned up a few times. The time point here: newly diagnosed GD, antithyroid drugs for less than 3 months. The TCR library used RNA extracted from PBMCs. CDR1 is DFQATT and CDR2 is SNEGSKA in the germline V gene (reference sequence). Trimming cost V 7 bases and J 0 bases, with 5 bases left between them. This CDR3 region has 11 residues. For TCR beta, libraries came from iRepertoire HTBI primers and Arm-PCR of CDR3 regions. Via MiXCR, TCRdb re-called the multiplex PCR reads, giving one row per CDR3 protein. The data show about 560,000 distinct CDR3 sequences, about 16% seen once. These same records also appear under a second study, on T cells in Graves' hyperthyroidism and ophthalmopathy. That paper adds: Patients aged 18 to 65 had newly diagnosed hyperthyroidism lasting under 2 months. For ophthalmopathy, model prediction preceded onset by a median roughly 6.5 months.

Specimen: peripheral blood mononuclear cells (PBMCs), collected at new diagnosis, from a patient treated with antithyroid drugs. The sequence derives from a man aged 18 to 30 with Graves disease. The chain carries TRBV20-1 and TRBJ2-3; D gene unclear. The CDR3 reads CSGRSTDTQYF. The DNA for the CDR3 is TGCAGTGGCCGGAGCACAGATACGCAGTATTTT.